The following is a TCR beta chain sequence with its context. The antigen is undetermined. Per the germline V gene, CDR1 is MNHNS and CDR2 is SASEGT. The CDR3 is 17 amino acids. These data originate in a study of monozygotic twins with inflammatory bowel disease. Study-level findings and limits: IBD patients shared fewer clonotypes with others than healthy twins, especially with disease activity.

UMIs were attached via template switching, each with a 6-nucleotide sample barcode. Researchers put TCRalpha and TCRbeta cDNA through two nested PCRs lasting roughly 16 and 10 cycles. Using the 5' RACE reads, TCRdb records one entry per CDR3 protein without DNA. This repertoire includes over 350,000 distinct CDR3 sequences. It was from whole blood, with no T cell sorting, that total RNA was isolated. The sequence derives from a human donor with ulcerative colitis or Crohn's disease, or a healthy co-twin of an affected twin (not recorded which). The specimen sequenced was blood. V gene TRBV6-1 combines with J gene TRBJ2-1; lacking DNA, the TRBD2 call made by TCRdb goes unchecked. The CDR3 spells CASSPYEGVHSYNEQFF.